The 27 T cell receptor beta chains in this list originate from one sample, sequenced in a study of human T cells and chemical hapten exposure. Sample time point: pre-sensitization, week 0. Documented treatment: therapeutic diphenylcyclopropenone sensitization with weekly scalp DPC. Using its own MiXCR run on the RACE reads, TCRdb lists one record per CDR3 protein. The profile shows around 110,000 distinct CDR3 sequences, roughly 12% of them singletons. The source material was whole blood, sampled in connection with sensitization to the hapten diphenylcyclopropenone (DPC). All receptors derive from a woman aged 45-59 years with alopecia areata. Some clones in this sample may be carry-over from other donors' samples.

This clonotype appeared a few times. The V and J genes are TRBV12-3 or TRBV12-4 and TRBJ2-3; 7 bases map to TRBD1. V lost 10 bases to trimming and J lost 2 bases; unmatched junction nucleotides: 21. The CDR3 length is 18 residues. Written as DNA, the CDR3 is TGTGCCATCCCGGGACAGACGTTCTCCCATTCCTTCACAGATACGCAGTATTTT. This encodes CAIPGQTFSHSFTDTQYF.

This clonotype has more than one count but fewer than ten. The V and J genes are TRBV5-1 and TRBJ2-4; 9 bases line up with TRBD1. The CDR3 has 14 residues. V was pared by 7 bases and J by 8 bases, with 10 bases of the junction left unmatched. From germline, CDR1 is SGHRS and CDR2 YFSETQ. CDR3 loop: CASSQGAPSDIQYF. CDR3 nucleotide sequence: TGCGCCAGCTCACAGGGGGCCCCGTCGGACATTCAGTACTTC.

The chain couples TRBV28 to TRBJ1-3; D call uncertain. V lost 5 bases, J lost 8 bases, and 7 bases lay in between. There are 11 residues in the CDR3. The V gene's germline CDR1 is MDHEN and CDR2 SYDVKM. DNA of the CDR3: TGTGCCAGCAGTGGGGTTGACACCATATATTTT. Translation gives CASSGVDTIYF.

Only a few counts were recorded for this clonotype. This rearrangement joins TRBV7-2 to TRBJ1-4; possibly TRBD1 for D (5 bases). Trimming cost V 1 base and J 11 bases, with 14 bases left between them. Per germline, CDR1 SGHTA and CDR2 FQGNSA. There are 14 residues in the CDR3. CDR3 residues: CASSLEGTGPKLFF. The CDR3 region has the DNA TGTGCCAGCAGCTTAGAGGGCACAGGACCTAAACTGTTTTTT.

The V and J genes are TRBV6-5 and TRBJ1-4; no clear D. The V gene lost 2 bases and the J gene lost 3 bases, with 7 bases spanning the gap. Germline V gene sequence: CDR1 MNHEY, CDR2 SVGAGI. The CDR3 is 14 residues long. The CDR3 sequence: CASSYDTSNEKLFF. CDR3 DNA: TGTGCCAGCAGTTACGACACTTCTAATGAAAAACTGTTTTTT.

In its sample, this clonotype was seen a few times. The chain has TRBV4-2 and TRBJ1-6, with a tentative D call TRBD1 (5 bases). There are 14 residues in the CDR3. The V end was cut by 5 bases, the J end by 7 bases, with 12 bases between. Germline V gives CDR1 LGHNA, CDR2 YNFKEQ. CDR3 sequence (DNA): TGTGCCAGCAGCTCCGAAGGGGCGAATTCACCCCTCCACTTT. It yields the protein CASSSEGANSPLHF.

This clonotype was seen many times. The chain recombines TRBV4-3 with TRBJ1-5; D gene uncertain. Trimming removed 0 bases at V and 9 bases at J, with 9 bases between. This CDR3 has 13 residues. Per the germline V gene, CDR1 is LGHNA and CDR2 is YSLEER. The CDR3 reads CASSQDIFRPQHF. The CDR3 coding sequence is TGCGCCAGCAGCCAAGATATATTTCGGCCCCAGCATTTT.

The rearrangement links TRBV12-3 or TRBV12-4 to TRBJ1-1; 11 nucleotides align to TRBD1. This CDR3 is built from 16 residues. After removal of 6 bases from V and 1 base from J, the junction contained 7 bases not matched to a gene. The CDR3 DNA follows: TGTGCCAGCAGACCTGGACAGGGGGCTTGGAACACTGAAGCTTTCTTT. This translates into CASRPGQGAWNTEAFF.

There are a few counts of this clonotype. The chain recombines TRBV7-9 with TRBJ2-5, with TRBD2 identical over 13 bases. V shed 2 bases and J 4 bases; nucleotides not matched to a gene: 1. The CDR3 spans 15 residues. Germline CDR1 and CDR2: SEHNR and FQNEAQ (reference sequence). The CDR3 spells CASSLRTSGGETQYF. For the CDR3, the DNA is TGTGCCAGCAGCTTACGGACTAGCGGGGGAGAGACCCAGTACTTC. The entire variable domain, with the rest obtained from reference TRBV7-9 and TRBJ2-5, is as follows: DTGVSQNPRHKITKRGQNVTFRCDPISEHNRLYWYRQTLGQGPEFLTYFQNEAQLEKSRLLSDRFSAERPKGSFSTLEIQRTEQGDSAMYLCASSLRTSGGETQYFGPGTRLLVL.

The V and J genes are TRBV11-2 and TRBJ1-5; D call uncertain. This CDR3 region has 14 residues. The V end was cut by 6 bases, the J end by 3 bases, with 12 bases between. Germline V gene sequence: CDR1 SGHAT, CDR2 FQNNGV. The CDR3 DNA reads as TGTGCCAGCAGTCAAGCCGGAAACAATCAGCCCCAGCATTTT. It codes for CASSQAGNNQPQHF.

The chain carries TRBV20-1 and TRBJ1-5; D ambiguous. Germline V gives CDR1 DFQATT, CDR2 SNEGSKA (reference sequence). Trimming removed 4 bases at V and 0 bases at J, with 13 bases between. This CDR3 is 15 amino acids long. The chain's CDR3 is CSAIGQLYSNQPQHF. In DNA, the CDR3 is TGCAGTGCTATAGGGCAGCTTTATAGCAATCAGCCCCAGCATTTT.

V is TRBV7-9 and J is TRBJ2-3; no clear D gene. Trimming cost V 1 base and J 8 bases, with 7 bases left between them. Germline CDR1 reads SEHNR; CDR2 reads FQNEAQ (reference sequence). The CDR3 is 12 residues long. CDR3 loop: CASSLEASTQYF. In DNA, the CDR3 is TGTGCCAGCAGCTTAGAGGCGAGTACGCAGTATTTT.

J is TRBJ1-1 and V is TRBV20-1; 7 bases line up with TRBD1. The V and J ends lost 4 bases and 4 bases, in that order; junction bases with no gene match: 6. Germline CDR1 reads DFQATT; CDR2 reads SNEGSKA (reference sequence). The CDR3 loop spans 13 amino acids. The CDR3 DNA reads TGCAGTGCTATACAGGGGCGTATCACTGAAGCTTTCTTT. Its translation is CSAIQGRITEAFF.

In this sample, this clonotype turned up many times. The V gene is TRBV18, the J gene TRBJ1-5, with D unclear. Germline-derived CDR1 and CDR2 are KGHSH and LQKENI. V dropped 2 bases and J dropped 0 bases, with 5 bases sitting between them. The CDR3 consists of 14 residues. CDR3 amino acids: CASSPGNSNQPQHF. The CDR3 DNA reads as TGTGCCAGCTCACCAGGCAATAGCAATCAGCCCCAGCATTTT.

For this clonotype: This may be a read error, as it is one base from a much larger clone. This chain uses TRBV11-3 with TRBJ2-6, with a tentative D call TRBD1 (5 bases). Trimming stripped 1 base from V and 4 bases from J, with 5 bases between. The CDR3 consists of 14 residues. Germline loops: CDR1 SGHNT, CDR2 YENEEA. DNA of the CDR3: TGTGCCAGCAGCTTAGGGACAGGGGCCAACGTCCTGACTTTC. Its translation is CASSLGTGANVLTF.

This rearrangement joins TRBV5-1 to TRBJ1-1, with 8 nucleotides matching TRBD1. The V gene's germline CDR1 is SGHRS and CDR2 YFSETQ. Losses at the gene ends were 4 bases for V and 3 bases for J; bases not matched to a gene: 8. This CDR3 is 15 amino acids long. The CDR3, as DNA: TGCGCCAGCAGCGGAACCGGACAGGGTGACACTGAAGCTTTCTTT. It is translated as CASSGTGQGDTEAFF.

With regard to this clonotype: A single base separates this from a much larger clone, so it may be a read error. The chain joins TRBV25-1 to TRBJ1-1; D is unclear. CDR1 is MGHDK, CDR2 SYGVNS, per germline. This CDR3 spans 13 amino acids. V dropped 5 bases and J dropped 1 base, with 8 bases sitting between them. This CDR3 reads CASSFGRNTEAFF. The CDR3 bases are TGTGCCAGCAGTTTCGGCAGGAACACTGAAGCTTTCTTT.

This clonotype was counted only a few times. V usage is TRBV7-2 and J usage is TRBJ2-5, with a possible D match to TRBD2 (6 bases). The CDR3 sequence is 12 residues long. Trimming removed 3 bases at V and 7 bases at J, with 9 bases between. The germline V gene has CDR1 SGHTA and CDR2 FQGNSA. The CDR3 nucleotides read TGTGCCAGCAGCTTTTCCGGGGGGACCCAGTACTTC. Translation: CASSFSGGTQYF.

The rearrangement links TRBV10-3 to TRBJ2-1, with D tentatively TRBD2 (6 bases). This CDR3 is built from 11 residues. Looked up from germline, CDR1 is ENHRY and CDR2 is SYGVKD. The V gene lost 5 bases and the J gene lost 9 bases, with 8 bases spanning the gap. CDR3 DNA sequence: TGTGCCATCAGTCGGGAGTCTGAGCAGTTCTTC. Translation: CAISRESEQFF.

The CDR3 DNA follows: TGCGCCAGCAGCCCCAAAGGTGAGAAAGCTTTCTTT. This sequence encodes CASSPKGEKAFF. This rearrangement joins TRBV5-1 to TRBJ1-1; unclear D gene. The CDR3 covers 12 residues. Per the germline V gene, CDR1 is SGHRS and CDR2 is YFSETQ. The V and J ends lost 4 bases and 9 bases respectively, with 13 bases between them.

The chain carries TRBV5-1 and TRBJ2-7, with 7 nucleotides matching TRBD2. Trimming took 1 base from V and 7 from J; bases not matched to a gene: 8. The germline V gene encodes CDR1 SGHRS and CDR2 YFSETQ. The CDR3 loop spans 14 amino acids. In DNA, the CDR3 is TGCGCCAGCAGCTTGAGCGGGGAGGCGAGGGAGCAGTACTTC. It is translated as CASSLSGEAREQYF.

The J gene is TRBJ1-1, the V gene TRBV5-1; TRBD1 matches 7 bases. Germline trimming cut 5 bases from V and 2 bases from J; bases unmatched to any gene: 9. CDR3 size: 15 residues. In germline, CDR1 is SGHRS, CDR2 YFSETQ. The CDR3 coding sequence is TGCGCCAGCAGAGATGATCCAGGGGGAAACACTGAAGCTTTCTTT. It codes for CASRDDPGGNTEAFF.

CDR3 nucleotide sequence: TGTGCCAGCTCACCACCCACCGGGAACACTGAAGCTTTCTTT. Its protein is CASSPPTGNTEAFF. The chain links TRBV18 to TRBJ1-1; no clear D. This CDR3 is built from 14 residues. V lost 0 bases and J lost 1, with 6 bases in between. CDR1 and CDR2 (germline): KGHSH, LQKENI.

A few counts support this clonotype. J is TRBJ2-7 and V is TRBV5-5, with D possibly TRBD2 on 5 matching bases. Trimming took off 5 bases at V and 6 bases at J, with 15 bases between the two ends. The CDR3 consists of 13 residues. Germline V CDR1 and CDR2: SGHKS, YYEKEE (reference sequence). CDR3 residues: CASSSRGWAEQYF. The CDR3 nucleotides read TGTGCCAGCAGTTCTCGAGGGTGGGCCGAGCAGTACTTC.

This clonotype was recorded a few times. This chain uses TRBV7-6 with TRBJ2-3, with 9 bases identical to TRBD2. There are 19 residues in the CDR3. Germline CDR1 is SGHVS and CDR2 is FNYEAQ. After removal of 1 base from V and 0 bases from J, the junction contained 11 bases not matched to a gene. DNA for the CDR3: TGTGCCAGCAGCTTAGGCTTTGACCATAGCGGGGGTAGCACAGATACGCAGTATTTT. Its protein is CASSLGFDHSGGSTDTQYF.

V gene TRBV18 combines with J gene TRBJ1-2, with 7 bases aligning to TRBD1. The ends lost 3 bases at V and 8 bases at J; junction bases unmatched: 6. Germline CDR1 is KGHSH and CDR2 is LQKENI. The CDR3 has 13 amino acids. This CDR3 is CASSPDREWGYTF. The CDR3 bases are TGTGCCAGCTCACCCGACAGGGAATGGGGCTACACCTTC.

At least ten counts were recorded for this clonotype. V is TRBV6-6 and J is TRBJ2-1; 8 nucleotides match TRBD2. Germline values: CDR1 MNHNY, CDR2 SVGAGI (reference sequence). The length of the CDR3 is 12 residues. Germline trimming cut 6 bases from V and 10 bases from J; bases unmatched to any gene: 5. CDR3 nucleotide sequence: TGTGCCAGCAGCCCGACTAGCGAAGAGCAGTTCTTC. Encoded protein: CASSPTSEEQFF.